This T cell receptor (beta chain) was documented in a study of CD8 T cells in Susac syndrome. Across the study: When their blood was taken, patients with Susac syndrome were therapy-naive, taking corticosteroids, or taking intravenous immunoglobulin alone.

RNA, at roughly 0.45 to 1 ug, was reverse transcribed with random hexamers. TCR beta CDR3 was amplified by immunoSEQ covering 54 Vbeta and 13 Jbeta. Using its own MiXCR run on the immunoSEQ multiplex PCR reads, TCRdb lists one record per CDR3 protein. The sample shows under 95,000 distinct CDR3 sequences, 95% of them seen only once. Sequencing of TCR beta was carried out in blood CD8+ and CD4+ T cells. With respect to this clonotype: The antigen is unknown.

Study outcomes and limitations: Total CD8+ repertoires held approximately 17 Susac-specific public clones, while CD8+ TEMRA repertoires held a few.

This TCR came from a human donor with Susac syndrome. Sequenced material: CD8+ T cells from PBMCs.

The CDR3, as DNA: TGTGCCAGCAAACCCGGCGGGAGCTCCTACAATGAGCAGTTCTTC. Its protein product is CASKPGGSSYNEQFF. This chain links TRBV14 with TRBJ2-1; TRBD2 aligns across 7 bases. The CDR3 has 15 residues. Germline CDR1 and CDR2: SGHDN and FVKESK. The V and J ends lost 7 bases and 0 bases, in that order; junction bases with no gene match: 6.